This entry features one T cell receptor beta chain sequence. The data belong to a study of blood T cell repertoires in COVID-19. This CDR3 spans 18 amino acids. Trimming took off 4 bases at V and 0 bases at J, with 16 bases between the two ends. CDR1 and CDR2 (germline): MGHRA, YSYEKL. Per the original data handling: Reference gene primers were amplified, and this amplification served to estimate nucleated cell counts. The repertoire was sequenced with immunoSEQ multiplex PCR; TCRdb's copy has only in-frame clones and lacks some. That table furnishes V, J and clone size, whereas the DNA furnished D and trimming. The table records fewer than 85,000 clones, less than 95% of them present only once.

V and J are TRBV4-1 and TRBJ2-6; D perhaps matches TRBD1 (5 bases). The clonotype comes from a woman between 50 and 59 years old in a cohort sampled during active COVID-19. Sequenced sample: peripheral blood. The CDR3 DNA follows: TGCGCCAGCAGCCCATCGATAACAGGTTACTCTGGGGCCAACGTCCTGACTTTC. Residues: CASSPSITGYSGANVLTF.